This T cell receptor (beta chain) was identified during a study of blood T cell repertoires in COVID-19. Study background: The study drew acute and convalescent COVID-19 samples from the United States, Italy and Spain. Sources were T cells, B-cell-depleted T cells, or PBMCs; the material itself was cDNA or gDNA.

The CDR3 totals 14 residues. Germline V gives CDR1 SGHDT, CDR2 YYEEEE. V shed 6 bases and J shed 0 bases, with 10 bases lying between them. Original data processing: Amplification from reference gene primers served as the basis for estimated nucleated cell counts. Profiled with immunoSEQ multiplex PCR; TCRdb holds only in-frame clones, not every one. The DNA gave D and trimming, while V, J and clone size come from that table. Altogether about 190,000 clones are present, approximately 88% being singletons, with the ten largest covering roughly 4%. The genes are TRBV5-6 and TRBJ2-1, with TRBD1 as a possible D gene (5 bases). The origin of this receptor is a woman in her 30s with acute or convalescent COVID-19. Input material: peripheral blood. This chain's CDR3 is CASNQGSSYNEQFF. CDR3 nucleotide sequence: TGTGCCAGCAACCAGGGTAGCTCCTACAATGAGCAGTTCTTC.